A selection of T cell receptor beta chains follows, all from one sample in a study of blood T cell repertoires in COVID-19. Clones were read by immunoSEQ multiplex PCR, and TCRdb kept only the in-frame ones, dropping some. In the table there are roughly 95,000 clones, around 90% of which are singletons. Sequencing was done on a sample of peripheral blood. These receptors were obtained from a woman in her fifties or sixties in a cohort sampled during active COVID-19. CDR3s include the opening cysteine and the closing phenylalanine or tryptophan. Fields, in order: clone size, V gene, J gene, D gene, CDR3 DNA, CDR3 protein. A D gene is named only where the DNA matches it firmly. Size tells how often a clone was seen (once, few, many) or the class of an expanded clone, and some rows leave it out.

clone size: .
V gene: TRBV5-1
J gene: TRBJ1-2
D gene: TRBD1
CDR3 DNA: TGCGCCAGCAGCTTACGGCCCCTAGGACAGGGCCGAACCAACTATGGCTACACCTTC
CDR3 protein: CASSLRPLGQGRTNYGYTF

clone size: .
V gene: TRBV10-3
J gene: TRBJ2-7
D gene: .
CDR3 DNA: TGTGCCATCAGTGAACCTCAGGGGTTAAGGTACTTC
CDR3 protein: CAISEPQGLRYF

clone size: .
V gene: TRBV27
J gene: TRBJ2-5
D gene: TRBD1
CDR3 DNA: TGTGCCAGCAGACTCGGGACAGGGCACCGGGAGACCCAGTACTTC
CDR3 protein: CASRLGTGHRETQYF

clone size: .
V gene: TRBV6-8
J gene: TRBJ2-5
D gene: TRBD1
CDR3 DNA: TGTGCCAGCAGTTACTCCGGGACAGGAGACCAAGAGACCCAGTACTTC
CDR3 protein: CASSYSGTGDQETQYF

clone size: .
V gene: TRBV5-1
J gene: TRBJ2-3
D gene: .
CDR3 DNA: TGCGCCAGCAGCGGCGGACTTTTGCCGAGCACAGATACGCAGTATTTT
CDR3 protein: CASSGGLLPSTDTQYF

clone size: few
V gene: TRBV4-1
J gene: TRBJ1-5
D gene: .
CDR3 DNA: TGCGCCAGCAGCCAAGATGGCAGGATGGGGGCACGCAATCAGCCCCAGCATTTT
CDR3 protein: CASSQDGRMGARNQPQHF

clone size: once
V gene: TRBV3-1/TRBV3-2
J gene: TRBJ2-2
D gene: TRBD1
CDR3 DNA: TGTGCCAGCAGCCAAGATCCGAGGGGGACAGGGATCGGGGAGCTGTTTTTT
CDR3 protein: CASSQDPRGTGIGELFF

clone size: .
V gene: TRBV7-9
J gene: TRBJ1-6
D gene: .
CDR3 DNA: TGTGCCAGCAGCTTAGGGGCGAATTCACCCCTCCACTTT
CDR3 protein: CASSLGANSPLHF

clone size: .
V gene: TRBV5-1
J gene: TRBJ1-2
D gene: TRBD1
CDR3 DNA: TGCGCCAGCAGCCCCGCCGGGACAGGGGGCTCGATCGGCTACACCTTC
CDR3 protein: CASSPAGTGGSIGYTF

clone size: .
V gene: TRBV27
J gene: TRBJ1-2
D gene: TRBD1
CDR3 DNA: TGTGCCAGCAGTGGACTAAACACGGGACAGGGGACTGGCTACACCTTC
CDR3 protein: CASSGLNTGQGTGYTF

clone size: .
V gene: TRBV15
J gene: TRBJ1-4
D gene: TRBD1
CDR3 DNA: TGTGCCACCAGCAGATCGACAGGGGCCGCCCATGAAAAACTGTTTTTT
CDR3 protein: CATSRSTGAAHEKLFF

clone size: .
V gene: TRBV6-4
J gene: TRBJ2-3
D gene: TRBD1
CDR3 DNA: TGTGCCAGCAGTCGAGCCGCAGCGACAGGGTGGGATACGCAGTATTTT
CDR3 protein: CASSRAAATGWDTQYF

clone size: .
V gene: TRBV2
J gene: TRBJ1-6
D gene: .
CDR3 DNA: TGTGCCAGCAGAACGCAGGGTGTTGGTTCACCCCTCCACTTT
CDR3 protein: CASRTQGVGSPLHF

clone size: .
V gene: TRBV11-2
J gene: TRBJ1-3
D gene: .
CDR3 DNA: TGTGCCAGCAGCTTAGGTCTTATCGGCTCTGGAAACACCATATATTTT
CDR3 protein: CASSLGLIGSGNTIYF

clone size: .
V gene: TRBV6-1
J gene: TRBJ1-4
D gene: .
CDR3 DNA: TGTGCCAGCAGTGAATTGCCCCCGACAAGATTTAATGAAAAACTGTTTTTT
CDR3 protein: CASSELPPTRFNEKLFF

clone size: .
V gene: TRBV4-1
J gene: TRBJ1-2
D gene: TRBD1
CDR3 DNA: TGCGCCAGCAGCCGAGATAACCGGGACAGGGCCTATAACTATGGCTACACCTTC
CDR3 protein: CASSRDNRDRAYNYGYTF

clone size: .
V gene: TRBV7-2
J gene: TRBJ2-2
D gene: .
CDR3 DNA: TGTGCCAGCAGCTTAGTGCAGGGTTACACCGGGGAGCTGTTTTTT
CDR3 protein: CASSLVQGYTGELFF

clone size: once
V gene: TRBV5-1
J gene: TRBJ2-2
D gene: .
CDR3 DNA: TGCGCCAGCAGCTTGAGCACAGCTAACACCGGGGAGCTGTTTTTT
CDR3 protein: CASSLSTANTGELFF

clone size: .
V gene: TRBV18
J gene: TRBJ2-6
D gene: TRBD1
CDR3 DNA: TGTGCCAGCTCCCCCGGGACAGGGGGCCTCTCTGGGGCCAACGTCCTGACTTTC
CDR3 protein: CASSPGTGGLSGANVLTF